This record looks at one T cell receptor beta chain sequence and its context. The sample belongs to a study of T cell responses to AZD1222 COVID-19 vaccine. Assay used: immunoSEQ multiplex PCR; TCRdb lists only in-frame clones, some missing. Among roughly 150,000 clones listed, roughly nine tenths were seen once. The V gene end was trimmed by 3 bases and the J gene end by 6 bases; junction bases not matched to a gene: 7. This CDR3 spans 16 amino acids. Germline lookup yields CDR1 LNHDA and CDR2 SQIVND (reference sequence). The chain carries TRBV19 and TRBJ2-2; 10 positions agree with TRBD1. The sequence derives from an adult who received the AZD1222 COVID-19 vaccine. Sample: peripheral blood, taken 28 days after the second AZD1222 dose. CDR3 coding DNA: TGTGCCAGTAGTATGGGTCCGGGACAGGGGTCCGGGGAGCTGTTTTTT. Protein sequence: CASSMGPGQGSGELFF.